This T cell receptor (beta chain) comes out of a study of OX40 agonist ivuxolimab in advanced cancers. Looking at the study overall: Dose-escalation patients were diagnosed with hepatocellular carcinoma, melanoma, renal cell cancer or head and neck cancer.

Germline-derived CDR1 and CDR2 are LNHNV and YYDKDF (reference sequence). This CDR3 has 14 residues. Germline trimming cut 5 bases from V and 6 bases from J; bases unmatched to any gene: 9. Profiling relied on immunoSEQ multiplex PCR, and the TCRdb table lists in-frame clones only, not all of them. The sample comprises tens of thousands of clones, 92% of which are singletons, and about 9.4% rests with the top ten. This TCR came from an adult with an advanced solid tumor such as melanoma, head and neck, liver or kidney cancer. The chain has TRBV15 and TRBJ1-2; 7 positions agree with TRBD1. This specimen was CD4+ or CD8+ T cells sorted from blood, taken in a trial of the OX40 agonist ivuxolimab. CDR3 nucleotides: TGTGCCACCAGCGGGCGGGGACAGCTTGATGGCTACACCTTC. This codes for CATSGRGQLDGYTF.